These T cell receptor beta chains were read from a single sample in a study of T cell repertoires in cytomegalovirus infection. TCRdb called the reads again in MiXCR, with one record for every CDR3 protein. The table shows 300,000 to 400,000 distinct CDR3 sequences, with 15% to 20% occurring only once. The sequencing sample was made of PBMCs. The receptors shown here come from a human donor in good health (CMV status not recorded). Some clones in this sample may be carry-over from other donors' samples. Both conserved end residues are part of each CDR3. A D gene is named only where the DNA matches it firmly. The listing skips clone size in some rows; elsewhere it reads once, few, many or a size class.

d_call j_call clone_size v_call cdr3_nt cdr3_aa
TRBD1 TRBJ2-1 few TRBV7-2 TGTGCCAGCAGCCAAGACAGGGGTGGCAATGAGCAGTTCTTC CASSQDRGGNEQFF
. TRBJ1-5 . TRBV7-3 TGTGCCAGCAGCTCCGGCAAACAGCCCCAGCATTTT CASSSGKQPQHF
. TRBJ1-2 many TRBV28 TGTGCCAGCAGTTTTGGACAGTATGGCTACACCTTC CASSFGQYGYTF
. TRBJ2-7 . TRBV12-3/TRBV12-4 TGTGCCAGCAGTTTCGCGAGGGATAGCGAGCAGTACTTC CASSFARDSEQYF
TRBD2 TRBJ2-2 . TRBV12-3/TRBV12-4 TGTGCCAGCAGCCACCAAACGGGGGGAATCACCGGGGAGCTGTTTTTT CASSHQTGGITGELFF
. TRBJ1-2 . TRBV5-1 TGCGCCAGCAGCTTCGATAGAATCTATGGCTACACCTTC CASSFDRIYGYTF
. TRBJ2-5 . TRBV6-2/TRBV6-3 TGTGCCAGCAGTCAGGGACTTTTTCAAGAGACCCAGTACTTC CASSQGLFQETQYF
. TRBJ2-1 . TRBV7-2 TGTGCCAGCAGCTTACTAAGAGAGCAGTTCTTC CASSLLREQFF
. TRBJ1-1 many TRBV7-8 TGTGCCAGCAGCTTACTTAAGGGACTGAGTAACACTGAAGCTTTCTTT CASSLLKGLSNTEAFF
TRBD2 TRBJ2-1 many TRBV11-3 TGTGCCAGCAGCTCCCTTAATAGCGGGGGCGAGCAGTTCTTC CASSSLNSGGEQFF
TRBD1 TRBJ1-3 many TRBV7-2 TGTGCCAGCAGCCACGGACAGGGGCGATGGTATTTT CASSHGQGRWYF
. TRBJ2-7 . TRBV12-3/TRBV12-4 TGTGCCAGCAGTTTTTGGGACCGAGCCTACGAGCAGTACTTC CASSFWDRAYEQYF